The clone carrying this T cell receptor beta chain was picked up many times. Germline CDR1 is SGDLS and CDR2 is YYNGEE. V dropped 2 bases and J dropped 5 bases, with 9 bases sitting between them. This CDR3 is built from 13 residues. The data were taken from a study of early T cells in non-severe SARS-CoV-2 infection. From the 5' RACE reads, TCRdb called clonotypes with MiXCR, one entry per CDR3 protein. The repertoire consists of tens of thousands of distinct CDR3 sequences, with around 15% occurring once and the leading ten covering 3% to 3.5%. This chain links TRBV9 with TRBJ2-3, with D perhaps matching TRBD2 (6 bases). This clonotype originated in an adult who was a healthcare worker with PCR-confirmed SARS-CoV-2 infection or an uninfected control (not recorded which). Material for sequencing was whole blood. The CDR3, as DNA: TGTGCCAGCAGCGTCGGGGGATTAGATACGCAGTATTTT. This encodes CASSVGGLDTQYF. Using reference TRBV9 and TRBJ2-3 for the parts outside the CDR3, the full variable domain is DSGVTQTPKHLITATGQRVTLRCSPRSGDLSVYWYQQSLDQGLQFLIQYYNGEERAKGNILERFSAQQFPDLHSELNLSSLELGDSALYFCASSVGGLDTQYFGPGTRLTVL.